This T cell receptor (beta chain) was found in a study of radiotherapy plus CTLA-4 blockade in lung cancer. The CDR3 extends over 13 amino acids. Between the trimmed V and J ends, which lost 8 bases and 3 bases, there was a span of 12 bases. CDR1 is SGHVS and CDR2 is FNYEAQ in the germline V gene. This table comes from immunoSEQ multiplex PCR, and its TCRdb copy is limited to in-frame clones, with some not included. The sample has over 11,000 clones; about 90% are singletons. Source: peripheral blood, taken from a patient treated with radiotherapy plus ipilimumab. This TCR was recovered from a human donor with non-small cell lung cancer that progressed on radiotherapy plus ipilimumab. Some clones in this sample may be carry-over from other donors' samples. V usage is TRBV7-6 and J usage is TRBJ2-3; possibly TRBD1 for D (5 bases). CDR3 sequence (DNA): TGTGCCAGCGGGCAGGGTTGGACAGATACGCAGTATTTT. This sequence encodes CASGQGWTDTQYF. Drawing the rest from reference TRBV7-6 and TRBJ2-3, the complete variable domain is GAGVSQSPRYKVTKRGQDVALRCDPISGHVSLYWYRQALGQGPEFLTYFNYEAQQDKSGLPNDRFSAERPEGSISTLTIQRTEQRDSAMYRCASGQGWTDTQYFGPGTRLTVL.